These 24 T cell receptor beta chains came from one sample sequenced in a study of brain T cells in children with intractable seizures. Repertoires were generated with immunoSEQ multiplex PCR, while TCRdb's copy carries only in-frame clones and drops some. The repertoire holds tens of thousands of clones, with approximately 89% as singletons. The sample in question was peripheral blood, obtained at surgery. Source of these receptors: a girl aged 2-9 years with Rasmussen encephalitis and intractable seizures.

This clone has only one observation. The rearrangement uses TRBV7-2 and TRBJ2-3; 7 bases align to TRBD2. The CDR3 consists of 15 residues. Germline V CDR1 and CDR2: SGHTA, FQGNSA. Unmatched junction bases numbered 8, after V lost 5 bases and J lost 3 bases. CDR3 protein: CASSPRPGGTDTQYF. The DNA for the CDR3 is TGTGCCAGCAGCCCGCGTCCGGGAGGTACAGATACGCAGTATTTT. The whole variable domain, remainder taken from reference TRBV7-2 and TRBJ2-3, is GAGVSQSPSNKVTEKGKDVELRCDPISGHTALYWYRQSLGQGLEFLIYFQGNSAPDKSGLPSDRFSAERTGGSVSTLTIQRTQQEDSAVYLCASSPRPGGTDTQYFGPGTRLTVL.

V is TRBV2 and J is TRBJ1-5; TRBD1 agrees at 12 bases. CDR1 and CDR2 from the germline V gene are SNHLY and FYNNEI. Trimming removed 5 bases from V and 2 bases from J; junction bases left unmatched: 7. The CDR3 contains 17 residues. In nucleotides, the CDR3 is TGTGCCAGCAGTCTACTAGGGACAGGGGGCGGCAATCAGCCCCAGCATTTT. Amino acids: CASSLLGTGGGNQPQHF.

The chain uses TRBV27 and TRBJ2-1; 11 bases line up with TRBD1. Germline CDR1 MNHEY, CDR2 SMNVEV (reference sequence). The CDR3 contains 15 residues. The junction had 6 bases not matched to a gene; V was cut back by 6 bases and J by 5 bases. The CDR3 sequence: CASRTDRGLHNEQFF. The CDR3 DNA reads as TGTGCCAGCAGGACGGACAGGGGGCTGCACAATGAGCAGTTCTTC.

The rearrangement uses TRBV2 and TRBJ2-3, with no clear D. V lost 4 bases and J 9 bases, leaving 17 bases between the germline ends. Germline assignment: CDR1 SNHLY and CDR2 FYNNEI. CDR3 size: 14 residues. The CDR3 loop is CASSVSYGTKTQYF. CDR3 in DNA: TGTGCCAGCAGTGTAAGTTATGGAACCAAGACGCAGTATTTT.

This chain joins TRBV11-2 and TRBJ2-7, with D tentatively TRBD2 (6 bases). The CDR3 loop spans 15 amino acids. Germline V gene data show CDR1 as SGHAT and CDR2 as FQNNGV. Trimming cost V 2 bases and J 2 bases, with 13 bases left between them. The CDR3 DNA is TGTGCCAGCAGCTTAATGATAGCGGAGACCTACGAGCAGTACTTC. The encoded protein is CASSLMIAETYEQYF.

The rearrangement links TRBV6-5 to TRBJ2-1; weak D call: TRBD2 (6 bases). CDR3 size: 15 residues. The germline gives CDR1 MNHEY, CDR2 SVGAGI. Trimming pared 11 bases from V and 3 bases from J, leaving 20 bases between. CDR3 protein: CAGTPGTALYNEQFF. The CDR3 coding sequence is TGTGCCGGGACTCCCGGGACGGCCCTCTACAATGAGCAGTTCTTC.

The chain links TRBV19 to TRBJ2-1, with TRBD2 matching 8 bases. CDR3 size: 15 residues. J gave up 4 bases and V 5 bases, and 7 bases lay outside the gene matches. Looked up from germline, CDR1 is LNHDA and CDR2 is SQIVND (reference sequence). For the CDR3, the DNA is TGTGCCAGTAGTCCCCCGGGGGGGCCATACAATGAGCAGTTCTTC. The encoded protein is CASSPPGGPYNEQFF.

The sample holds a few counts of this clone. A junction boundary mismatches the germline segment, possibly from a read error. The chain combines TRBV2 with TRBJ1-6, with unresolved D. CDR1 is SNHLY and CDR2 is FYNNEI in the germline V gene. CDR3 length: 14 residues. CDR3 coding DNA: TGTGCCAGCAGGGAAGTAGGAAGGAGGTCACCCCTCCACTTT. Encoded protein: CASREVGRRSPLHF.

CDR3 protein: CASRGQGLNEQYF. CDR3 nucleotide sequence: TGTGCCAGCAGGGGACAGGGCTTGAACGAGCAGTACTTC. The V and J genes are TRBV12-3 or TRBV12-4 and TRBJ2-7; 9 bases are shared with TRBD1. After removal of 6 bases from V and 5 bases from J, the junction contained 5 bases not matched to a gene. The CDR3 length is 13 residues.

The chain employs TRBV12-3 or TRBV12-4 and TRBJ1-2; D remains ambiguous. The ends were cut back, 3 bases at V and 5 bases at J, with 10 bases in the middle. This CDR3 is built from 13 residues. CDR3 residues: CASSLRGLYGYTF. The CDR3 coding sequence is TGTGCCAGCAGTTTGCGGGGTTTGTATGGCTACACCTTC.

This clone occurred a few times. The chain carries TRBV19 and TRBJ1-4; 9 positions match TRBD1. Germline V lookup: CDR1 LNHDA, CDR2 SQIVND (reference sequence). This CDR3 is 15 amino acids long. The J segment lost 8 bases and the V segment lost 4 bases, leaving 8 bases of the junction unmatched. CDR3 DNA sequence: TGTGCCAGTAGTAGCCCGGGACAGGGTATCGAAAAACTGTTTTTT. Protein: CASSSPGQGIEKLFF.

The chain employs TRBV5-1 and TRBJ2-7; maybe TRBD1 (5 bases). Looked up from germline, CDR1 is SGHRS and CDR2 is YFSETQ. The CDR3 spans 17 residues. V shed 5 bases and J shed 3 bases, with 24 bases lying between them. The CDR3 region has the DNA TGCGCCAGCAGTAGGGTCGTCGGCAGGGTGGCCGTCTACGAGCAGTACTTC. Amino acid sequence: CASSRVVGRVAVYEQYF.

The chain employs TRBV2 and TRBJ1-2; D is undetermined. V lost 4 bases and J 8 bases, leaving 8 bases between the germline ends. The CDR3 sequence is 11 residues long. Germline V gives CDR1 SNHLY, CDR2 FYNNEI. For the CDR3, the DNA is TGTGCCAGCAGTGTACGGCGGGGCTACACCTTC. This translates into CASSVRRGYTF.

This chain uses TRBV9 with TRBJ2-2; 9 nucleotides agree with TRBD2. The CDR3 is 16 amino acids. CDR1 and CDR2 (germline): SGDLS, YYNGEE. Germline trimming cut 0 bases from V and 5 bases from J; bases unmatched to any gene: 5. CDR3 in DNA: TGTGCCAGCAGCGTAGAATGGCTAGCGGGAACCGGGGAGCTGTTTTTT. It codes for CASSVEWLAGTGELFF.

The chain combines TRBV19 with TRBJ1-6; D gene unclear. The CDR3 runs 14 residues. The germline V gene has CDR1 LNHDA and CDR2 SQIVND (reference sequence). V was clipped by 5 bases and J by 0 bases, with 5 bases between them. CDR3 coding DNA: TGTGCCAGTAGTCTGAGCTCCTATAATTCACCCCTCCACTTT. It encodes CASSLSSYNSPLHF. Full variable domain (missing parts from reference TRBV19 and TRBJ1-6): DGGITQSPKYLFRKEGQNVTLSCEQNLNHDAMYWYRQDPGQGLRLIYYSQIVNDFQKGDIAEGYSVSREKKESFPLTVTSAQKNPTAFYLCASSLSSYNSPLHFGNGTRLTVT.

The chain has TRBV4-1 and TRBJ2-7; tentative D call: TRBD2 (6 bases). This CDR3 region has 14 residues. Trimming stripped 1 base from V and 4 bases from J, with 11 bases between. The germline CDR1 and CDR2 sequences are MGHRA and YSYEKL. The CDR3: CASSQAGEGYEQYF. CDR3 bases: TGCGCCAGCAGCCAAGCGGGGGAAGGGTACGAGCAGTACTTC.

The chain uses TRBV29-1 and TRBJ2-7; 7 bases agree with TRBD1. This CDR3 is built from 13 residues. Germline V gene lookup returns CDR1 SQVTM and CDR2 ANQGSEA. V lost 7 bases, J lost 6 bases, and 12 bases stayed unmatched. The CDR3 DNA follows: TGCAGCGCCGGATACACGACAGGGACCGAGCAGTACTTC. It codes for CSAGYTTGTEQYF.

About this clone itself: This sample also contains other DNA sequences that code for the same CDR3. The chain couples TRBV7-2 to TRBJ1-2; D not resolved. From germline, CDR1 is SGHTA and CDR2 FQGNSA. This CDR3 has 14 amino acids. The V gene lost 1 base and the J gene lost 0 bases, with 6 bases spanning the gap. The CDR3 spells CASSLDGTNYGYTF. Written as DNA, the CDR3 is TGTGCCAGCAGCTTAGACGGGACTAACTATGGCTACACCTTC.

The J gene is TRBJ1-2, the V gene TRBV19; 7 bases fit TRBD1. V shed 3 bases and J 2 bases; nucleotides not matched to a gene: 6. The length of the CDR3 is 15 residues. Germline CDR1 is LNHDA and CDR2 is SQIVND (reference sequence). This CDR3 is CASSIIRGSNYGYTF. The CDR3 DNA reads TGTGCCAGTAGTATTATCAGGGGGTCGAACTATGGCTACACCTTC.

The CDR3 DNA follows: TGTGCCAGCTCACCGGGACGAACTAATGAAAAACTGTTTTTT. As protein: CASSPGRTNEKLFF. The chain uses TRBV18 and TRBJ1-4; maybe TRBD1 (5 bases). The V end was cut by 3 bases, the J end by 1 base, with 6 bases between. The CDR3 contains 14 residues. Germline CDR1 reads KGHSH; CDR2 reads LQKENI.

The chain employs TRBV2 and TRBJ2-6; D gene uncertain. The CDR3 contains 13 residues. Trimming stripped 7 bases from V and 0 bases from J, with 4 bases between. The germline gives CDR1 SNHLY, CDR2 FYNNEI. The CDR3 nucleotides are TGTGCCAGCACGGACTCTGGGGCCAACGTCCTGACTTTC. Amino acid sequence: CASTDSGANVLTF.

The rearrangement uses TRBV5-1 and TRBJ2-3, with 11 bases identical to TRBD2. CDR1 SGHRS and CDR2 YFSETQ come from the germline V gene. This CDR3 is built from 15 residues. The trim removed 7 bases at V and 2 bases at J, leaving 6 bases unmatched. The CDR3 sequence is CASGIAGGITDTQYF. The CDR3 DNA sequence: TGCGCCAGCGGTATAGCGGGAGGGATCACAGATACGCAGTATTTT. Using reference TRBV5-1 and TRBJ2-3 for the parts outside the CDR3, the full variable domain is KAGVTQTPRYLIKTRGQQVTLSCSPISGHRSVSWYQQTPGQGLQFLFEYFSETQRNKGNFPGRFSGRQFSNSRSEMNVSTLELGDSALYLCASGIAGGITDTQYFGPGTRLTVL.

This chain uses TRBV19 with TRBJ1-4; D not certain. This CDR3 region has 15 residues. Trimming cost V 8 bases and J 2 bases, with 15 bases left between them. Germline V gene sequence: CDR1 LNHDA, CDR2 SQIVND (reference sequence). The CDR3 loop reads CASRLGSTTNEKLFF. The DNA for the CDR3 is TGTGCCAGTCGGTTAGGTTCGACGACTAATGAAAAACTGTTTTTT.

As for this clone: One end of the junction is discordant with germline, which a read error may explain. This chain links TRBV6-6 with TRBJ1-2; 7 bases map to TRBD1. The CDR3 loop spans 16 amino acids. Germline values: CDR1 MNHNY, CDR2 SVGAGI (reference sequence). The CDR3 spells CASSRPETGEDYGYTF. Here the CDR3 DNA reads TGTGCCAGCAGTAGGCCGGAAACAGGGGAGGACTACGGCTACACCTTC.